This T cell receptor beta chain was recovered during a study of T cell responses to AZD1222 COVID-19 vaccine. The table came from immunoSEQ multiplex PCR; TCRdb's copy has only in-frame clones and leaves some out. The sample lists approximately 92,000 clones, over 75% occurring once. The CDR3 is made up of 15 amino acids. V was pared by 4 bases and J by 5 bases, with 9 bases of the junction left unmatched. Germline assignment: CDR1 SGHRS and CDR2 YFSETQ. This clone has only a few counts. V gene TRBV5-1 combines with J gene TRBJ2-7; 10 nucleotides line up with TRBD2. The origin of this receptor is an adult in good health. The material sequenced was peripheral blood, taken on day 0 of AZD1222 vaccination. CDR3 in DNA: TGCGCCAGCAGCGGAACCGGGACTAGCGTTAACGAGCAGTACTTC. It codes for CASSGTGTSVNEQYF.